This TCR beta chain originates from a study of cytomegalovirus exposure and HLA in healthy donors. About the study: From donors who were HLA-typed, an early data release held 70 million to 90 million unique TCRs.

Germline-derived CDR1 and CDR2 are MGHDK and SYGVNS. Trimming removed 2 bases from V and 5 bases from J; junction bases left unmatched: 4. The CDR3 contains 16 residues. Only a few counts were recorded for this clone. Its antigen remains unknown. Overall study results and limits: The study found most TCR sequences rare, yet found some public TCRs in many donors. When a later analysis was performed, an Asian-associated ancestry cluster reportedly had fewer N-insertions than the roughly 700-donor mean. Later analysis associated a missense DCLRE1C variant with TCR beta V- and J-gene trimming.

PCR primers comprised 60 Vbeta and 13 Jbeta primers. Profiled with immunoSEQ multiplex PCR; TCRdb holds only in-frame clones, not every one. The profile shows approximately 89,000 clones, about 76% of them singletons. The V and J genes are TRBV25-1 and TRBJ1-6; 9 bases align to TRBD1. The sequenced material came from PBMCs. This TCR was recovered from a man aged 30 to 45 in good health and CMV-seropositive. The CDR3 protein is CASSEPGQGHNSPLHF. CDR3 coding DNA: TGTGCCAGCAGTGAACCGGGACAGGGACATAATTCACCCCTCCACTTT.